Sequencing of this TCR beta chain was carried out in a study of CD4 T cells in relation to SARS-CoV-2 and coronaviruses. Before the COVID-19 pandemic, during about 2011-2019, CD4+ T cells were taken from unexposed donors. Trimming took 2 bases from V and 0 from J, leaving 11 bases between them. Germline CDR1 and CDR2: LNHNV and YYDKDF (reference sequence). The CDR3 is 16 amino acids. Sequenced by immunoSEQ multiplex PCR; TCRdb stores in-frame clones only, minus some. The sample holds 50,000 to 70,000 clones, around 87% seen once. The sample holds a few counts of this clone. Antigen specificity is unknown. Points from the study as a whole: Crossreactivity was assessed only for spike protein, not other viral proteins. Crossreactive clones expanded significantly less to SARS-CoV-2 than monoreactive clones. About 64% of donors had memory CD4+ clonotypes crossrecognizing SARS-CoV-2 and common cold coronavirus spike. Memory recall responses, not primary responses primed in culture, are what the assay detects.

Sequenced: memory CD4+ T cells from PBMCs. The V call is TRBV15, the J call TRBJ1-3, with D possibly matching TRBD1 (5 bases). The sequence was collected from a human donor in good health. CDR3 DNA sequence: TGTGCCACCAGCAGACGACAGATAAGCTCTGGAAACACCATATATTTT. Amino acid sequence: CATSRRQISSGNTIYF. Filled out from reference TRBV15 and TRBJ1-3, the complete variable domain reads DAMVIQNPRYQVTQFGKPVTLSCSQTLNHNVMYWYQQKSSQAPKLLFHYYDKDFNNEADTPDNFQSRRPNTSFCFLDIRSPGLGDTAMYLCATSRRQISSGNTIYFGEGSWLTVV.